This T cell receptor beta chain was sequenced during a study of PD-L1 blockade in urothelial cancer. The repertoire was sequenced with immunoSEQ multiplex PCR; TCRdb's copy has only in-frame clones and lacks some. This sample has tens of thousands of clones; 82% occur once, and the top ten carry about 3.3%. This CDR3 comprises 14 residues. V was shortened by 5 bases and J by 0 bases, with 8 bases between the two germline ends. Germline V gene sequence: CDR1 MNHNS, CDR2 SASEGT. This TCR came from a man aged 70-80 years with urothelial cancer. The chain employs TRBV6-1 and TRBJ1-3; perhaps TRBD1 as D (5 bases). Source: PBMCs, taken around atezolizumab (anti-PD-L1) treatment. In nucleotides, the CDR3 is TGTGCCAGCAGTTTAGGGGCCTCTGGAAACACCATATATTTT. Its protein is CASSLGASGNTIYF.